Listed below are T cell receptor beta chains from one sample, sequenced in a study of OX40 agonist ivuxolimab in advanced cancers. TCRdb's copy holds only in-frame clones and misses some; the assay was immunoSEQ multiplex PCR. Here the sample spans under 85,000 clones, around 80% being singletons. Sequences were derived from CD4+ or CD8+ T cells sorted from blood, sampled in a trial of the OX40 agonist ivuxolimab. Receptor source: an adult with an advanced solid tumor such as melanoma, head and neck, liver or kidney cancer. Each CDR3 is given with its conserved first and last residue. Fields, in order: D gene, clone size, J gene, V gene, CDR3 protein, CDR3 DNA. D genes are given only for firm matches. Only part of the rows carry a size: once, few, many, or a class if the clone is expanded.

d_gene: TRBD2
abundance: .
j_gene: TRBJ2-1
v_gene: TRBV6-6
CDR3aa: CASSLAGSSYNEQFF
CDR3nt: TGTGCCAGCAGTCTAGCGGGGAGCTCCTACAATGAGCAGTTCTTC

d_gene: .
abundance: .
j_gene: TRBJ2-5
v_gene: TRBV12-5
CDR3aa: CASGSPGLHPDF
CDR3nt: TGTGCTAGTGGTTCCCCTGGACTCCACCCCGACTTC

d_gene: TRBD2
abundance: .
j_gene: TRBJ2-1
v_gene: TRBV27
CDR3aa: CASSLWGGGNEQFF
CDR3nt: TGTGCCAGCAGTTTATGGGGGGGAGGCAATGAGCAGTTCTTC

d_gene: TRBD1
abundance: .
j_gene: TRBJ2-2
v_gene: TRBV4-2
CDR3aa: CASSLMGQGGTGELFF
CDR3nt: TGTGCCAGCAGCCTCATGGGACAGGGTGGCACCGGGGAGCTGTTTTTT

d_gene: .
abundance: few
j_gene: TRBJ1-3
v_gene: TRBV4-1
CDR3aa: CASSREASGNTIYF
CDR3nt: TGCGCCAGCAGCCGGGAGGCCTCTGGAAACACCATATATTTT

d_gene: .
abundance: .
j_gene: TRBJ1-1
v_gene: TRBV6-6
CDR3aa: CASRTDRMNTEAFF
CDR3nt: TGTGCCAGCAGAACAGACAGGATGAACACTGAAGCTTTCTTT

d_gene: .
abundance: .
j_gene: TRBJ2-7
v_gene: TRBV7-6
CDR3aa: CASSLERQGEQYF
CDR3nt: TGTGCCAGCAGCTTAGAAAGACAAGGCGAGCAGTACTTC

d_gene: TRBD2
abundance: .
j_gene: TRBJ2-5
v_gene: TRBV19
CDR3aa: CASSRSSGRGTQYF
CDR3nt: TGTGCCAGTAGTCGCTCTAGCGGGAGGGGGACCCAGTACTTC

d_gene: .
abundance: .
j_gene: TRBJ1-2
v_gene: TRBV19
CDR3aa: CASSMRGYGYTF
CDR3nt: TGTGCCAGTAGTATGAGAGGGTATGGCTACACCTTC

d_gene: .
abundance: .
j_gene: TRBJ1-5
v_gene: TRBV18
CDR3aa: CASSPAQSNQPQHF
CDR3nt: TGTGCCAGCTCACCAGCACAGAGCAATCAGCCCCAGCATTTT

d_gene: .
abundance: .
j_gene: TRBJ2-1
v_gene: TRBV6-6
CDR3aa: CASSYPPEMNEQFF
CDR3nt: TGTGCCAGCAGTTACCCTCCGGAGATGAATGAGCAGTTCTTC

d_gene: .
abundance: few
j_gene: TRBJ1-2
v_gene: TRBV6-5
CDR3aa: CASSYGGSGLGYGYTF
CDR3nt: TGTGCCAGCAGTTATGGGGGCTCTGGCTTAGGCTATGGCTACACCTTC

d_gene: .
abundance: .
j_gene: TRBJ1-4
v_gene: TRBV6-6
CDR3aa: CASRKDRGRGEKLFF
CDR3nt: TGTGCCAGCAGAAAGGATCGGGGGCGCGGAGAAAAACTGTTTTTT

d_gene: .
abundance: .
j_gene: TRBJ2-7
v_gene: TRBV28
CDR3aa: CASSSYWTAYEQYF
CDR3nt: TGTGCCAGCAGTTCCTACTGGACAGCCTACGAGCAGTACTTC

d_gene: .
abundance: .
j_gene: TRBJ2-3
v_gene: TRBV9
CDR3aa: CASSVEQGVTDTQYF
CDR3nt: TGTGCCAGCAGCGTAGAACAGGGTGTCACAGATACGCAGTATTTT

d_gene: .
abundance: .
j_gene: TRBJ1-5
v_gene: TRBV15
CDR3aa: CATSRDPGFNQPQHF
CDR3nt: TGTGCCACCAGCAGAGATCCGGGTTTTAATCAGCCCCAGCATTTT

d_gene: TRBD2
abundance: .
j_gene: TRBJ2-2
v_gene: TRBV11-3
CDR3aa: CASSLEIPSGGSENTGELFF
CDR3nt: TGTGCCAGCAGCTTAGAGATCCCTAGCGGGGGCTCTGAAAACACCGGGGAGCTGTTTTTT

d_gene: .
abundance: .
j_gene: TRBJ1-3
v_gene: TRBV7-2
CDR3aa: CASSITGNTIYF
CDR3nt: TGTGCCAGCAGCATCACAGGAAACACCATATATTTT

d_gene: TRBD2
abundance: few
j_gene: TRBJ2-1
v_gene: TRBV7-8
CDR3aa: CASSPGLPLTFF
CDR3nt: TGTGCCAGCAGCCCGGGACTACCTTTGACGTTCTTC

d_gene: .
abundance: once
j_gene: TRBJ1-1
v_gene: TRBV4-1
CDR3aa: CASSQPTRAPEAFF
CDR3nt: TGCGCCAGCAGCCAGCCGACCAGGGCCCCTGAAGCTTTCTTT

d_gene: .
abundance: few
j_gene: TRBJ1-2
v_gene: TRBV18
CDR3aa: CASSPVLGADIYGYTF
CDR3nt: TGTGCCAGCTCACCCGTACTGGGGGCCGATATCTATGGCTACACCTTC

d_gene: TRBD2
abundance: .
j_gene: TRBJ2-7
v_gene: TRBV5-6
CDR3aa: CASSGTSGSHEQYF
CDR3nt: TGTGCCAGCAGCGGGACTAGCGGGAGCCACGAGCAGTACTTC

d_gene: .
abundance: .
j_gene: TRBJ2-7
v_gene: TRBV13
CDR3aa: CASSLVRDGEQYF
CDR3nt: TGTGCCAGCAGCTTAGTAAGGGATGGCGAGCAGTACTTC

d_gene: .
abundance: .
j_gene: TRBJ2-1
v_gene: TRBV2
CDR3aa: CASSADNYNEQFF
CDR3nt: TGTGCCAGCAGTGCGGACAATTACAATGAGCAGTTCTTC

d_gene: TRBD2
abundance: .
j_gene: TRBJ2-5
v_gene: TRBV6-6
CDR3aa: CASSAVGRAGETQYF
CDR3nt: TGTGCCAGCAGTGCCGTAGGGAGGGCCGGGGAGACCCAGTACTTC

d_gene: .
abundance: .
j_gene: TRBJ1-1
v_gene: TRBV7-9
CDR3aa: CASRGRDTEAFF
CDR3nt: TGTGCCAGCAGAGGCAGGGACACTGAAGCTTTCTTT

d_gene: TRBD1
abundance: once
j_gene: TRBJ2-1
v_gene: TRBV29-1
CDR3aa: CSVYGDRGSGEQFF
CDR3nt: TGCAGCGTCTATGGGGACAGGGGGAGCGGTGAGCAGTTCTTC

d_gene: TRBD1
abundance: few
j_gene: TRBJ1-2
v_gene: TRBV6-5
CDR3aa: CASSQAGTDYGYTF
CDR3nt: TGTGCCAGCAGTCAGGCCGGGACAGACTATGGCTACACCTTC

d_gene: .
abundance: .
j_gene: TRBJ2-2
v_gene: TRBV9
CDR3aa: CASSVVSSSGELFF
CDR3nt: TGTGCCAGCAGCGTAGTTTCGAGCAGCGGGGAGCTGTTTTTT

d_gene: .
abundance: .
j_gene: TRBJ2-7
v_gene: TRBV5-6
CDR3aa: CASSSHARYEQYF
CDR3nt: TGTGCCAGCAGCAGCCACGCCCGGTACGAGCAGTACTTC

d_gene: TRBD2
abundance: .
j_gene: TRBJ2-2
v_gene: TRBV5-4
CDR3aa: CASSLGGSSPKTSGELFF
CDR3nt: TGTGCCAGCAGCTTGGGCGGGAGTAGTCCAAAGACCTCCGGGGAGCTGTTTTTT

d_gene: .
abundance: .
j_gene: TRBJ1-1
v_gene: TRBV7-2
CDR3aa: CASSLARGQGLEAFF
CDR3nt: TGTGCCAGCAGCTTAGCGAGGGGCCAGGGATTGGAAGCTTTCTTT

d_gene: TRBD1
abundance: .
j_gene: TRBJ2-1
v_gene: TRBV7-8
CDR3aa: CASSLRLPGQGSYNEQFF
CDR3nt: TGTGCCAGCAGCTTACGATTACCGGGACAGGGGTCCTACAATGAGCAGTTCTTC

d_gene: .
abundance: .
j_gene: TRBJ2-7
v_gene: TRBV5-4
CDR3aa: CASKRMIGEYEQYF
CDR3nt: TGTGCCAGCAAACGGATGATAGGGGAATACGAGCAGTACTTC

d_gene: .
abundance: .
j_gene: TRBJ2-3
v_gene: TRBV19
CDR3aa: CASSPQGRGQFTDTQYF
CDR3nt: TGTGCCAGTAGTCCCCAGGGGCGGGGACAATTCACAGATACGCAGTATTTT

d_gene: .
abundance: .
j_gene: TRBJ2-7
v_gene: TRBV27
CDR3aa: CASRGGSFLIPYEQYF
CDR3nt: TGTGCCAGCAGGGGCGGTAGCTTCTTAATACCCTACGAGCAGTACTTC

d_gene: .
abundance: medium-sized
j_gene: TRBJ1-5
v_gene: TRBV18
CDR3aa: CASSRGRSNQPQHF
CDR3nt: TGTGCCAGCTCACGGGGTAGGAGTAATCAGCCCCAGCATTTT

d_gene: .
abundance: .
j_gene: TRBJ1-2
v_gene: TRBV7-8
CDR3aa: CASSRPTVIKGRLSRGYTF
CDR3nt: TGTGCCAGCAGCCGACCTACTGTGATAAAGGGACGGCTTAGCAGGGGCTACACCTTC

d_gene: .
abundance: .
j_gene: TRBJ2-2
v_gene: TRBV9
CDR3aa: CASSVDGGVYTGELFF
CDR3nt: TGTGCCAGCAGCGTAGATGGAGGGGTTTACACCGGGGAGCTGTTTTTT

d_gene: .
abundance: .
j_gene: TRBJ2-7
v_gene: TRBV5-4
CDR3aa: CASRLLGGKLDEQYF
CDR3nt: TGTGCCAGCAGGCTCTTAGGCGGGAAACTTGACGAGCAGTACTTC

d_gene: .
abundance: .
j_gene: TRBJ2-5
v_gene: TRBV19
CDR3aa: CASSPGLQETQYF
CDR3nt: TGTGCCAGTAGTCCCGGACTTCAAGAGACCCAGTACTTC

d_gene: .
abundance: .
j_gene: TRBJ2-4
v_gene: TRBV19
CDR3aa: CASGAKNIQYF
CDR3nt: TGTGCCAGCGGGGCCAAAAACATTCAGTACTTC

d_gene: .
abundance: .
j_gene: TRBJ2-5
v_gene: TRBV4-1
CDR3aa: CASSQGIRPRVTQYF
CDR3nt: TGCGCCAGCAGCCAAGGTATACGACCGAGGGTGACCCAGTACTTC

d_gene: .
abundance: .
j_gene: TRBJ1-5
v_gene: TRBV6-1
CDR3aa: CASSQGRNSNQPQHF
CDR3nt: TGTGCCAGCAGTCAGGGACGGAATAGCAATCAGCCCCAGCATTTT